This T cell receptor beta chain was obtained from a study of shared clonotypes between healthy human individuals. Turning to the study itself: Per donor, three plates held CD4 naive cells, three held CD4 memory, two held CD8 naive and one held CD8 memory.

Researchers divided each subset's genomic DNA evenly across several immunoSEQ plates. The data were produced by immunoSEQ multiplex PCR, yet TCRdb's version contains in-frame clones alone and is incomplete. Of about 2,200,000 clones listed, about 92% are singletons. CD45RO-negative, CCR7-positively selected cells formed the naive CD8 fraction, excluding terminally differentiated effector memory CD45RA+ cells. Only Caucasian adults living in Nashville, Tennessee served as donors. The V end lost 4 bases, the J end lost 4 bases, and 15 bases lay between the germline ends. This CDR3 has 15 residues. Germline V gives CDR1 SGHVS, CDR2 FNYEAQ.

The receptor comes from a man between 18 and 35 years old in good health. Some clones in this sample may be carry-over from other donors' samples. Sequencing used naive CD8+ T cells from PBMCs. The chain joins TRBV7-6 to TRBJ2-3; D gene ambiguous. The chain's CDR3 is CASSSKRGVSDTQYF. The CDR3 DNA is TGTGCCAGCAGCTCCAAACGCGGAGTTTCAGATACGCAGTATTTT. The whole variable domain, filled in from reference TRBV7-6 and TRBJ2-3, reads GAGVSQSPRYKVTKRGQDVALRCDPISGHVSLYWYRQALGQGPEFLTYFNYEAQQDKSGLPNDRFSAERPEGSISTLTIQRTEQRDSAMYRCASSSKRGVSDTQYFGPGTRLTVL.